This passage covers 10 T cell receptor beta chains from one sample sequenced in a study of T cell responses to AZD1222 COVID-19 vaccine. Produced via immunoSEQ multiplex PCR; TCRdb's table is partial and in-frame only. The top ten clones hold under 9.5% of a sample with roughly 130,000 clones, approximately 85% of them seen once. This material consisted of peripheral blood, taken on day 0 of AZD1222 vaccination. Source of these receptors: an adult in good health.

The table lists this clone with a count of one. The CDR3 here is CASSRSQDPNTEAFF. The CDR3, as DNA: TGTGCCAGCAGCCGGTCTCAGGACCCGAACACTGAAGCTTTCTTT. This rearrangement joins TRBV3-1 (or the pseudogene TRBV3-2) to TRBJ1-1; unclear D gene. V was clipped by 4 bases and J by 1 base, with 13 bases between them. This CDR3 comprises 15 residues. In germline, CDR1 is LGHDT, CDR2 YNNKEL (reference sequence).

The V and J genes are TRBV24-1 and TRBJ2-7; D gene ambiguous. V dropped 3 bases and J dropped 2 bases, with 4 bases sitting between them. This CDR3 contains 12 residues. Looked up from germline, CDR1 is KGHDR and CDR2 is SFDVKD. This CDR3 reads CATSDRPYEQYF. The CDR3, as DNA: TGTGCCACCAGTGATCGCCCCTACGAGCAGTACTTC.

The chain carries TRBV5-1 and TRBJ1-1; no clear D gene. Germline CDR1 SGHRS, CDR2 YFSETQ. Trimming shortened V by 0 bases and J by 0 bases, and 9 bases separated the two germline ends. The CDR3 totals 15 residues. The CDR3: CASSLEGRMNTEAFF. The DNA for the CDR3 is TGCGCCAGCAGCTTGGAGGGCAGAATGAACACTGAAGCTTTCTTT.

The chain carries TRBV12-5 and TRBJ2-1, with D tentatively TRBD1 (5 bases). The V end was cut by 0 bases, the J end by 0 bases, with 12 bases between. The CDR3 covers 17 residues. From germline, CDR1 is LGHNT and CDR2 FRNRAP. Written as DNA, the CDR3 is TGTGCTAGTGGTTTGGTAACTGTGACAGCCTCCTACAATGAGCAGTTCTTC. It specifies CASGLVTVTASYNEQFF. Full variable domain (missing parts from reference TRBV12-5 and TRBJ2-1): DARVTQTPRHKVTEMGQEVTMRCQPILGHNTVFWYRQTMMQGLELLAYFRNRAPLDDSGMPKDRFSAEMPDATLATLKIQPSEPRDSAVYFCASGLVTVTASYNEQFFGPGTRLTVL.

J is TRBJ1-5 and V is TRBV6-6; the D gene is possibly TRBD1 (5 bases). Germline CDR1 is MNHNY and CDR2 is SVGAGI (reference sequence). There are 14 residues in the CDR3. Trimming left V 10 bases short and J 1 base short, with 14 bases between. This CDR3 is CATKDRRSNQPQHF. The CDR3 coding sequence is TGTGCCACCAAAGACAGAAGGAGCAATCAGCCCCAGCATTTT.

This chain links TRBV27 with TRBJ1-5, with D possibly being TRBD1 (6 bases). V shed 5 bases and J shed 9 bases, with 17 bases lying between them. Germline CDR1 reads MNHEY; CDR2 reads SMNVEV (reference sequence). There are 14 residues in the CDR3. Here the CDR3 reads CASSPLGGGRPQHF. CDR3 nucleotides: TGTGCCAGCAGTCCCCTCGGGGGGGGGCGGCCCCAGCATTTT.

V usage is TRBV11-3 and J usage is TRBJ1-1; possible D gene TRBD1, 6 bases. Per germline, CDR1 SGHNT and CDR2 YENEEA. Trimming removed 3 bases from V and 1 base from J, with 6 bases in between. The CDR3 has 13 residues. The chain's CDR3 is CASSLGQNTEAFF. The CDR3 region has the DNA TGTGCCAGCAGCTTGGGACAGAACACTGAAGCTTTCTTT. The whole variable domain, filled in from reference TRBV11-3 and TRBJ1-1, reads EAGVVQSPRYKIIEKKQPVAFWCNPISGHNTLYWYLQNLGQGPELLIRYENEEAVDDSQLPKDRFSAERLKGVDSTLKIQPAELGDSAVYLCASSLGQNTEAFFGQGTRLTVV.

The V and J genes are TRBV2 and TRBJ2-2; D gene unclear. Germline V gives CDR1 SNHLY, CDR2 FYNNEI. Trimming stripped 6 bases from V and 4 bases from J, with 15 bases between. CDR3 length: 15 amino acids. CDR3 nucleotide sequence: TGTGCCAGCAGCGGCAGCGTGGATCTCACCGGGGAGCTGTTTTTT. The encoded protein is CASSGSVDLTGELFF.

The chain employs TRBV7-9 and TRBJ2-7; 9 nucleotides line up with TRBD1. V gave up 4 bases and J gave up 5 bases; unmatched junction bases: 6. CDR1 is SEHNR, CDR2 FQNEAQ, per germline (reference sequence). The CDR3 contains 14 residues. CDR3 amino acids: CASSSQGARHEQYF. Here the CDR3 DNA reads TGTGCCAGCAGCTCACAGGGGGCGCGGCACGAGCAGTACTTC.

The chain uses TRBV5-1 and TRBJ2-1; D may be TRBD1 (6 bases). The V and J ends lost 5 bases and 6 bases respectively, with 18 bases between them. Germline assignment: CDR1 SGHRS and CDR2 YFSETQ. There are 15 residues in the CDR3. For the CDR3, the DNA is TGCGCCAGCAGTTCGGGTTGGGGGCCTTCCAATGAGCAGTTCTTC. This gives the protein CASSSGWGPSNEQFF. The full variable domain, in which reference TRBV5-1 and TRBJ2-1 provide the parts outside the CDR3, is KAGVTQTPRYLIKTRGQQVTLSCSPISGHRSVSWYQQTPGQGLQFLFEYFSETQRNKGNFPGRFSGRQFSNSRSEMNVSTLELGDSALYLCASSSGWGPSNEQFFGPGTRLTVL.